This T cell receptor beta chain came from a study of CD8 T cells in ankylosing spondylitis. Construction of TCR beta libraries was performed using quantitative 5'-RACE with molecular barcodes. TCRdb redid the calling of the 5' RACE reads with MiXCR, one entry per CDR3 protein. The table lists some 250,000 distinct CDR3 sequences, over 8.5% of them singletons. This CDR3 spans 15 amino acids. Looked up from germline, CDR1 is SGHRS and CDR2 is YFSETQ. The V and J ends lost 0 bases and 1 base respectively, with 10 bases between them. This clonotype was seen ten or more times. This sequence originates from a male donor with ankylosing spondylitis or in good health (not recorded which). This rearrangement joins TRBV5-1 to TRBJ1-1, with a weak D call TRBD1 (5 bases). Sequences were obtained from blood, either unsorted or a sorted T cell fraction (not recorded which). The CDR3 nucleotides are TGCGCCAGCAGCTTGGCCGGTGGGGCGAACACTGAAGCTTTCTTT. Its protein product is CASSLAGGANTEAFF.